These T cell receptor beta chains were read from a single sample in a study of blood T cell repertoires in COVID-19. Sequenced by immunoSEQ multiplex PCR; TCRdb stores in-frame clones only, minus some. The data show more than 120,000 clones, roughly 88% seen once. The sample consisted of peripheral blood. All receptors derive from a human donor in a cohort sampled during active COVID-19. The CDR3 runs from the conserved cysteine through the conserved F or W. D genes are given only for firm matches. The size of a clone is reported for some rows only, either as once, few or many, or as a class for expanded clones.

V gene	clone size	J gene	D gene	CDR3 DNA	CDR3 protein
TRBV6-1	NA	TRBJ1-2	TRBD1	TGTGCCAGCAGTGAGGGGGACAGGGTTGGCTACACCTTC	CASSEGDRVGYTF
TRBV9	NA	TRBJ1-1	NA	TGTGCCAGCAGCGTAGCCGGGAACACTGAAGCTTTCTTT	CASSVAGNTEAFF
TRBV24-1	NA	TRBJ2-5	NA	TGTGCCACCAGTGGCTCAGGTCAGGGGGAGACCCAGTACTTC	CATSGSGQGETQYF
TRBV4-1	once	TRBJ2-1	TRBD2	TGCGCCAGCAGCCAAAAGCGGGGGGACTACAATGAGCAGTTCTTC	CASSQKRGDYNEQFF
TRBV19	NA	TRBJ2-1	TRBD2	TGTGCCAGTAGTCCACGGACTAGCGGGGGGGCGTCGGGGCAGTTCTTC	CASSPRTSGGASGQFF
TRBV18	NA	TRBJ1-2	TRBD1	TGTGCCAGCGTCACTGGGGGACAGAAAATTAACTATGGCTACACCTTC	CASVTGGQKINYGYTF
TRBV18	NA	TRBJ1-1	NA	TGTGCCAGCTCACCACCGGCCATGAACACTGAAGCTTTCTTT	CASSPPAMNTEAFF
TRBV10-1	NA	TRBJ1-1	NA	TGCGCCAGCAGTGTTACAGTGCAGGGAAAAACTGAAGCTTTCTTT	CASSVTVQGKTEAFF
TRBV7-2	NA	TRBJ1-4	NA	TGTGCCAGCAGCTTAGGGACAGCAGAAAAACTGTTTTTT	CASSLGTAEKLFF
TRBV7-2	once	TRBJ2-1	NA	TGTGCCAGCAGCTTAGCAGGGCAGGGTATCAATGAGCAGTTCTTC	CASSLAGQGINEQFF
TRBV5-1	NA	TRBJ1-1	NA	TGCGCCAGCAGCTTGCGGGGGGTAAGGACTGAAGCTTTCTTT	CASSLRGVRTEAFF
TRBV7-9	NA	TRBJ2-4	NA	TGTGCCAGCAGCTTCTCGGGAGCTTCGGCCAAAAACATTCAGTACTTC	CASSFSGASAKNIQYF
TRBV6-6	NA	TRBJ1-1	NA	TGTGCCAGCAGTTACTCCCCCGGGACAGAAGCTTTCTTT	CASSYSPGTEAFF
TRBV20-1	NA	TRBJ2-5	NA	TGCAGTGCTAATAGTTGGGAGACCCAGTACTTC	CSANSWETQYF
TRBV7-9	NA	TRBJ2-5	NA	TGTGCCAGCAGCTCTAGAGGGACTTTCCAAGAGACCCAGTACTTC	CASSSRGTFQETQYF
TRBV29-1	NA	TRBJ2-5	TRBD1	TGCAGCGTTGATGTGGGGGGACAGGGGGTAGAGACCCAGTACTTC	CSVDVGGQGVETQYF
TRBV6-4	NA	TRBJ2-1	NA	TGTGGAGCCCTCGGACGACGGAAGACCCGGACAGCTAATGAGCAGTTCTTC	CGALGRRKTRTANEQFF
TRBV13	few	TRBJ1-6	NA	TGTGCCAGCAGCCGAGGATATAATTCACCCCTCCACTTT	CASSRGYNSPLHF
TRBV6-5	NA	TRBJ2-7	NA	TGTGCCAGCAAGGGGGTATCCTACGAGCAGTACTTC	CASKGVSYEQYF
TRBV14	NA	TRBJ1-1	TRBD1	TGTGCCAGCAGCCAAACAGGGGGCAGGAACACTGAAGCTTTCTTT	CASSQTGGRNTEAFF
TRBV5-1	NA	TRBJ2-7	NA	TGCGCCAGCAGCCGTTTTCGACAGACCGCGTACTACGAGCAGTACTTC	CASSRFRQTAYYEQYF
TRBV19	once	TRBJ1-3	NA	TGTGCCAGTAGTAGCCGGCAGGGAAGCTCTGGAAACACCATATATTTT	CASSSRQGSSGNTIYF
TRBV7-6	NA	TRBJ2-7	NA	TGTGCCAGCAGCTTAGGTGCGGAAGAGCCCTCCTACGAGCAGTACTTC	CASSLGAEEPSYEQYF
TRBV5-1	NA	TRBJ2-2	NA	TGCGCCAGCAGCACCGAATTAGGACTGTACACCGGGGAGCTGTTTTTT	CASSTELGLYTGELFF
TRBV6-5	NA	TRBJ1-4	NA	TGTGCCAGCAGAGGAGGGAGAAGTGAAAAACTGTTTTTT	CASRGGRSEKLFF
TRBV25-1	NA	TRBJ2-5	NA	TGTGCCAGCAGTGAATACCAGGGGAAAGAGACCCAGTACTTC	CASSEYQGKETQYF
TRBV6-1	NA	TRBJ1-1	TRBD1	TGTGCCAGCAGGGAACAGGGGGGCGTGAGGAACACTGAAGCTTTCTTT	CASREQGGVRNTEAFF
TRBV7-9	NA	TRBJ2-4	TRBD1	TGTGCCAGCAGCCTCACAGGGACAGCTTGGAACATTCAGTACTTC	CASSLTGTAWNIQYF
TRBV6-1	NA	TRBJ2-5	TRBD2	TGTGCCAGCAGTGAACGGGCGGGGGGGCTTCGAGAGACCCAGTACTTC	CASSERAGGLRETQYF